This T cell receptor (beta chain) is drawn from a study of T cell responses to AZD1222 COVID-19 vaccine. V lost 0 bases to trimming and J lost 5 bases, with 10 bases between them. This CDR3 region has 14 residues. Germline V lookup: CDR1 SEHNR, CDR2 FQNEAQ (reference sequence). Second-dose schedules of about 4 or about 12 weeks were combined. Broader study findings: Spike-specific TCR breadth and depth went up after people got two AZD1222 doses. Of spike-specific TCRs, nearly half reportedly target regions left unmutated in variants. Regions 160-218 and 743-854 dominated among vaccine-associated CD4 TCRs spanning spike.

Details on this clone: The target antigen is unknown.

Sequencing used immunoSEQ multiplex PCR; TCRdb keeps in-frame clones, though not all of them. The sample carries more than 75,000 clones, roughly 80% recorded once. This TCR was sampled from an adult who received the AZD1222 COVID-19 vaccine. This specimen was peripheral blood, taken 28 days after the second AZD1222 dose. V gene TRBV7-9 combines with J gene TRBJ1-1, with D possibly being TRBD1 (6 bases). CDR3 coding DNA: TGTGCCAGCAGCTTAGCGTGGGGGCGGACTGAAGCTTTCTTT. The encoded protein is CASSLAWGRTEAFF. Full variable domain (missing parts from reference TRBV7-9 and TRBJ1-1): DTGVSQNPRHKITKRGQNVTFRCDPISEHNRLYWYRQTLGQGPEFLTYFQNEAQLEKSRLLSDRFSAERPKGSFSTLEIQRTEQGDSAMYLCASSLAWGRTEAFFGQGTRLTVV.